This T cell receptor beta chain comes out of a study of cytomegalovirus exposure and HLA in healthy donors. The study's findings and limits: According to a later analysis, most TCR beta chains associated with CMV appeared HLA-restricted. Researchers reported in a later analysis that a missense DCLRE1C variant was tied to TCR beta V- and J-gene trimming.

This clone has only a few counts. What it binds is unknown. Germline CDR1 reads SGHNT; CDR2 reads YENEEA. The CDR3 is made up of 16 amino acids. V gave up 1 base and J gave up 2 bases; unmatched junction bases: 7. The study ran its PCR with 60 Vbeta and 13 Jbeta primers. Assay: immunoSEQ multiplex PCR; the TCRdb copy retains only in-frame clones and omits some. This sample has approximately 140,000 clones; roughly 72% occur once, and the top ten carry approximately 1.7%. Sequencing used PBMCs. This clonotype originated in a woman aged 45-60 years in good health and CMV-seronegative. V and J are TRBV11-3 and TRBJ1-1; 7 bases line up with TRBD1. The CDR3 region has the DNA TGTGCCAGCAGCTTAGCGCTGGCAGGGGGTAACACTGAAGCTTTCTTT. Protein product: CASSLALAGGNTEAFF. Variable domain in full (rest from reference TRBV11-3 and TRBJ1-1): EAGVVQSPRYKIIEKKQPVAFWCNPISGHNTLYWYLQNLGQGPELLIRYENEEAVDDSQLPKDRFSAERLKGVDSTLKIQPAELGDSAVYLCASSLALAGGNTEAFFGQGTRLTVV.